This T cell receptor (beta chain) was sequenced for a study of radiotherapy plus CTLA-4 blockade in lung cancer. Study background: In approximately 17% of patients, objective responses were seen; 30% to 35% had disease control.

The CDR3 totals 15 residues. CDR1 is LNHDA, CDR2 SQIVND, per germline (reference sequence). With V trimmed by 3 bases and J by 0 bases, 4 bases remained unmatched. Focal radiation with ipilimumab CTLA-4 blockade was given to patients with chemo-refractory metastatic non-small-cell lung cancer. This table comes from immunoSEQ multiplex PCR, and its TCRdb copy is limited to in-frame clones, with some not included. Here the sample spans around 45,000 clones, 88% being singletons. This rearrangement joins TRBV19 to TRBJ2-7, with 8 bases fitting TRBD1. Material: peripheral blood, obtained from a patient treated with radiotherapy plus ipilimumab. The source of this sequence is a human donor with non-small cell lung cancer whose response to radiotherapy plus ipilimumab could not be evaluated. The CDR3 DNA sequence: TGTGCCAGTAGTATTGTCACAGGGGGCTCCTACGAGCAGTACTTC. It translates to CASSIVTGGSYEQYF.